Below, 16 T cell receptor beta chains from the same sample are listed, as sequenced in a study of T cells in Graves' hyperthyroidism and ophthalmopathy. RNA transcripts provided the source from which TCR beta CDR3 regions were amplified. The HTBI primer set served for first-round RT-PCR of the TCR CDR3. In TCRdb, the multiplex PCR reads were re-called with MiXCR into one record per CDR3 protein. The sample yields approximately 400,000 distinct CDR3 sequences, approximately 14% seen once. The sample was blood. These receptors were obtained from a woman younger than 30 with Graves' hyperthyroidism that later progressed to Graves' ophthalmopathy.

This clonotype was counted many times. J is TRBJ2-5 and V is TRBV11-2, with no clear D. Trimming left V 1 base short and J 4 bases short, with 7 bases between. This CDR3 region has 13 residues. The germline CDR1 and CDR2 sequences are SGHAT and FQNNGV. The CDR3 loop is CASSLVSGETQYF. CDR3 coding DNA: TGTGCCAGCAGCTTAGTCTCGGGAGAGACCCAGTACTTC.

The chain combines TRBV7-2 with TRBJ1-2; D might be TRBD1 (5 bases). V lost 2 bases and J 4 bases, leaving 14 bases between the germline ends. This CDR3 contains 15 residues. Germline CDR1 is SGHTA and CDR2 is FQGNSA. CDR3 residues: CASSLTGRGTYGYTF. As DNA, the CDR3 is TGTGCCAGCAGCTTAACCGGACGGGGGACCTATGGCTACACCTTC.

The chain couples TRBV7-3 to TRBJ2-2; D gene ambiguous. The CDR3 has 16 residues. V lost 3 bases and J 0 bases, leaving 11 bases between the germline ends. CDR1 is SGHTA, CDR2 FQGTGA, per germline. The CDR3 spells CASSFMATANTGELFF. CDR3 nucleotide sequence: TGTGCCAGCAGCTTTATGGCGACGGCGAACACCGGGGAGCTGTTTTTT.

This clonotype was picked up a small number of times. The rearrangement uses TRBV18 and TRBJ1-2; 7 nucleotides agree with TRBD1. The V segment lost 5 bases and the J segment 5 bases; nucleotides outside the gene matches: 8. The CDR3 has 14 amino acids. From germline, CDR1 is KGHSH and CDR2 LQKENI. The CDR3 reads CASSSDRAWYGYTF. CDR3 in DNA: TGTGCCAGCTCATCAGACAGGGCCTGGTATGGCTACACCTTC.

The rearrangement links TRBV18 to TRBJ1-3; D gene unclear. The CDR3 is 16 amino acids. With 4 bases removed from V and 4 bases from J, the gap between germline ends came to 17 bases. Germline V gene data show CDR1 as KGHSH and CDR2 as LQKENI. DNA of the CDR3: TGTGCCAGCTCACTAGGTCCCTGGACGGTCGGAAACACCATATATTTT. Translated, it gives CASSLGPWTVGNTIYF. Combining the CDR3 with reference TRBV18 and TRBJ1-3 gives the whole variable domain NAGVMQNPRHLVRRRGQEARLRCSPMKGHSHVYWYRQLPEEGLKFMVYLQKENIIDESGMPKERFSAEFPKEGPSILRIQQVVRGDSAAYFCASSLGPWTVGNTIYFGEGSWLTVV.

Here the CDR3 DNA reads TGTGCCAGCAGCGAAGGACAGGGTCCGTTTGTTCAGTACTTC. This gives the protein CASSEGQGPFVQYF. The chain employs TRBV4-2 and TRBJ2-5; 8 nucleotides line up with TRBD1. This CDR3 comprises 14 residues. Germline assignment: CDR1 LGHNA and CDR2 YNFKEQ. Trimming at V came to 5 bases and at J to 11 bases, leaving 13 bases not matched to a gene.

This clonotype has only a few counts. The gene calls are TRBV20-1 and TRBJ2-5; the D gene could be TRBD1 or TRBD2 (5 bases each). Trimming took off 2 bases at V and 1 base at J, with 29 bases between the two ends. The CDR3 totals 20 residues. Per germline, CDR1 DFQATT and CDR2 SNEGSKA (reference sequence). This CDR3 is CSARTPPQPNKPGAQETQYF. The CDR3 bases are TGCAGTGCTAGAACCCCCCCCCAACCGAATAAGCCCGGGGCCCAAGAGACCCAGTACTTC.

There are many counts of this clonotype. V and J are TRBV11-1 and TRBJ2-1; D not resolved. V lost 10 bases to trimming and J lost 2 bases, with 12 bases between them. Per germline, CDR1 SGHAT and CDR2 FQDESV (reference sequence). CDR3 length: 13 residues. CDR3 bases: TGTGCCACCGGCCGAGGAACCTACAATGAGCAGTTCTTC. Protein: CATGRGTYNEQFF.

This clonotype was counted only a few times. The genes are TRBV30 and TRBJ1-6; D gene unclear. Per germline, CDR1 GTSNPN and CDR2 SVGIG (reference sequence). The CDR3 contains 17 residues. With 2 bases removed from V and 0 bases from J, the gap between germline ends came to 14 bases. The CDR3: CAWSRARTSSYNSPLHF. DNA of the CDR3: TGTGCCTGGAGTCGCGCCAGGACGAGCTCCTATAATTCACCCCTCCACTTT.

This clonotype was recorded many times. As DNA, the CDR3 is TGTGCCAGCAGTTACTCAGCGTGGGAGACCCAGTACTTC. It specifies CASSYSAWETQYF. V is TRBV6-2 or TRBV6-3 and J is TRBJ2-5; D unresolved. V was shortened by 0 bases and J by 5 bases, with 7 bases between the two germline ends. This CDR3 is 13 amino acids long. Germline CDR1 is MNHEY and CDR2 is SVGEGT.

This clonotype was observed at least ten times. The chain links TRBV20-1 to TRBJ1-1, with D perhaps TRBD1 (5 bases). The CDR3 contains 15 residues. Trimming removed 4 bases from V and 5 bases from J, with 20 bases in between. The germline gives CDR1 DFQATT, CDR2 SNEGSKA (reference sequence). The CDR3 nucleotides are TGCAGTGCTATTGGGACCGAAAGGCGATGGACTGAAGCTTTCTTT. This sequence encodes CSAIGTERRWTEAFF.

The table lists this clonotype with a count of one. This chain uses TRBV13 with TRBJ2-7; TRBD1 might be the D (7 bases). The CDR3 is made up of 14 amino acids. Trimming cost V 2 bases and J 2 bases, with 10 bases left between them. The germline CDR1 and CDR2 sequences are PRHDT and FYEKMQ (reference sequence). The CDR3 sequence is CASSLTRGAYEQYF. CDR3 DNA: TGTGCCAGCAGCTTAACCAGGGGGGCCTACGAGCAGTACTTC.

This clonotype showed up just a few times. The CDR3 sequence is CASSPGGGAQFGNTIYF. For the CDR3, the DNA is TGTGCCAGCAGCCCTGGAGGGGGGGCTCAGTTTGGAAACACCATATATTTT. The chain uses TRBV7-9 and TRBJ1-3; D is possibly TRBD1 (6 bases). CDR3 length equals 17 residues. V was cut by 5 bases and J by 3 bases, with 20 bases left in between. Germline V CDR1 and CDR2: SEHNR, FQNEAQ (reference sequence).

This clonotype was seen only a few times. The V gene is TRBV13, the J gene TRBJ2-6; weak D call: TRBD2 (5 bases). Germline V gene sequence: CDR1 PRHDT, CDR2 FYEKMQ (reference sequence). Between the trimmed V and J ends, which lost 0 bases and 3 bases, there was a span of 9 bases. This CDR3 is 16 amino acids long. DNA for the CDR3: TGTGCCAGCAGCTTAGGCGGCGGGTTTGGGGCCAACGTCCTGACTTTC. Residues: CASSLGGGFGANVLTF.

Ten or more counts support this clonotype. The rearrangement uses TRBV3-1 and TRBJ1-6, with D perhaps matching TRBD1 (5 bases). V was cut by 5 bases and J by 6 bases, with 14 bases left in between. Germline CDR1 and CDR2: LGHDT and YNNKEL (reference sequence). This CDR3 contains 15 residues. The CDR3 sequence is CASSEQRDSNSPLHF. CDR3 DNA: TGTGCCAGCAGCGAACAACGCGACAGTAATTCACCCCTCCACTTT.

Ten or more counts support this clonotype. The chain has TRBV20-1 and TRBJ2-3; 11 bases agree with TRBD1. CDR1 is DFQATT, CDR2 SNEGSKA, per germline (reference sequence). The CDR3 sequence is 15 residues long. The J segment lost 5 bases and the V segment lost 5 bases, leaving 9 bases of the junction unmatched. CDR3 sequence (DNA): TGCAGTGCTCCAACCGGACAGGGGGCGCAAGATACGCAGTATTTT. The encoded protein is CSAPTGQGAQDTQYF.